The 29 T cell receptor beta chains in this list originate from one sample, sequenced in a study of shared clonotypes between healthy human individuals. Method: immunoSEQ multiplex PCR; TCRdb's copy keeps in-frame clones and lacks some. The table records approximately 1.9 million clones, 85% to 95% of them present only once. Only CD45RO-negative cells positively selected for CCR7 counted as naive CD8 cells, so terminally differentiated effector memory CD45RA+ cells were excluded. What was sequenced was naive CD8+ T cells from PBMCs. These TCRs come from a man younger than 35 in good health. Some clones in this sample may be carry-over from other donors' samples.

The CDR3 sequence is CASSEVQLDTEAFF. Written as DNA, the CDR3 is TGTGCCAGCAGTGAAGTACAGTTGGACACTGAAGCTTTCTTT. V usage is TRBV6-1 and J usage is TRBJ1-1; no reliable D call. CDR1 MNHNS and CDR2 SASEGT come from the germline V gene. The V gene lost 1 base and the J gene lost 3 bases, with 9 bases spanning the gap. The CDR3 contains 14 residues.

CDR3 coding DNA: TGTGCCAGCGGCCGGAAGGACACTGAAGCTTTCTTT. Translated: CASGRKDTEAFF. The genes are TRBV7-9 and TRBJ1-1; D unresolved. The CDR3 runs 12 residues. Germline CDR1 reads SEHNR; CDR2 reads FQNEAQ (reference sequence). The germline V and J ends were trimmed by 8 bases and 3 bases, with 10 bases remaining between them. The entire variable domain, with the rest obtained from reference TRBV7-9 and TRBJ1-1, is as follows: DTGVSQNPRHKITKRGQNVTFRCDPISEHNRLYWYRQTLGQGPEFLTYFQNEAQLEKSRLLSDRFSAERPKGSFSTLEIQRTEQGDSAMYLCASGRKDTEAFFGQGTRLTVV.

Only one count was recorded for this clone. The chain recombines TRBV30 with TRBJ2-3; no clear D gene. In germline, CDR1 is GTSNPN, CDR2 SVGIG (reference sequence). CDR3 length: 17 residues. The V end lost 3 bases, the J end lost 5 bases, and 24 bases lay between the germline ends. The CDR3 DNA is TGTGCCTGGAGAGGCCGAACGTACACCCTGAACCAAGATACGCAGTATTTT. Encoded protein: CAWRGRTYTLNQDTQYF.

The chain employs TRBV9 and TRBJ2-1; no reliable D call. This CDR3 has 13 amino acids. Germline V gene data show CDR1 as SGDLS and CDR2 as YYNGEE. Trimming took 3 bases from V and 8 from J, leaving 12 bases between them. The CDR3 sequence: CASSALESDEQFF. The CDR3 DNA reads TGTGCCAGCAGCGCCCTTGAGAGCGATGAGCAGTTCTTC. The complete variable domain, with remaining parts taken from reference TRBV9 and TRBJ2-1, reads DSGVTQTPKHLITATGQRVTLRCSPRSGDLSVYWYQQSLDQGLQFLIQYYNGEERAKGNILERFSAQQFPDLHSELNLSSLELGDSALYFCASSALESDEQFFGPGTRLTVL.

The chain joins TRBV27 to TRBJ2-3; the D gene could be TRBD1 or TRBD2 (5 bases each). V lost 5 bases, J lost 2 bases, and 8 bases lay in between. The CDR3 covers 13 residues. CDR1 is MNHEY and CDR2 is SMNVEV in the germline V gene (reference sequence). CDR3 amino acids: CASSGGFTDTQYF. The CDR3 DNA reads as TGTGCCAGCAGTGGGGGTTTCACAGATACGCAGTATTTT.

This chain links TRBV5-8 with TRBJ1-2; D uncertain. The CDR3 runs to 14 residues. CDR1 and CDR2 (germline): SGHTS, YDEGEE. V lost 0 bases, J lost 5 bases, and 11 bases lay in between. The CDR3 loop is CASSLEVPHYGYTF. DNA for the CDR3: TGTGCCAGCAGCTTGGAGGTTCCTCATTATGGCTACACCTTC.

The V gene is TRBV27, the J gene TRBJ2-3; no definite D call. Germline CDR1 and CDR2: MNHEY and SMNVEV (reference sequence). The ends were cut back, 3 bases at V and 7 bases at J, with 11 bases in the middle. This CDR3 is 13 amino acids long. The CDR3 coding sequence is TGTGCCAGCAGTTTCAACCCGAAGTATACGCAGTATTTT. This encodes CASSFNPKYTQYF.

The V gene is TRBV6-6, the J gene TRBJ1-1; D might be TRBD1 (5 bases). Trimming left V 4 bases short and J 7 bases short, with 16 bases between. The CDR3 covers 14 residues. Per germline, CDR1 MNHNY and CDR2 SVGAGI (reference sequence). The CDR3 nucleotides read TGTGCCAGCAGTTCCCCCGGGCTCGGGGGTGAAGCTTTCTTT. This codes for CASSSPGLGGEAFF.

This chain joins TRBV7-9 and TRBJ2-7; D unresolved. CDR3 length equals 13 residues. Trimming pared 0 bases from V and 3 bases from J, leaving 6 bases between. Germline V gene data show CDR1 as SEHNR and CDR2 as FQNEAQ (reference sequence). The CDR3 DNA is TGTGCCAGCAGCTTAGCGTACAACTACGAGCAGTACTTC. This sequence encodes CASSLAYNYEQYF.

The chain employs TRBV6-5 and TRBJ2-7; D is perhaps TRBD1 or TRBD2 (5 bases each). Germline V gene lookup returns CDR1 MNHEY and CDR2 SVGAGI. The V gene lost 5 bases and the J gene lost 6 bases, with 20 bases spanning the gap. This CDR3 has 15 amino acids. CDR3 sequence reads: CASSLRGVPSFEQYF. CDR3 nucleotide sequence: TGTGCCAGCAGTCTCAGAGGGGTCCCATCGTTCGAGCAGTACTTC.

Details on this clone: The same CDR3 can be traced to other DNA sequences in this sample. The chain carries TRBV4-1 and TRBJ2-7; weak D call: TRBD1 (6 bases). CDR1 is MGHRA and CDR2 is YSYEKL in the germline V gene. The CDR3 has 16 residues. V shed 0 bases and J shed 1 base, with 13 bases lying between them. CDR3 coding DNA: TGCGCCAGCAGCCAAGAGGGAACAGGGTTATCCTACGAGCAGTACTTC. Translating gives CASSQEGTGLSYEQYF.

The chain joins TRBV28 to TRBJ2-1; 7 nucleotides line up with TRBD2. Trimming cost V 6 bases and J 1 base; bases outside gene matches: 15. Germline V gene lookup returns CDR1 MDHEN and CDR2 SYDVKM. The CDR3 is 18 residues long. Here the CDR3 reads CASRTERDSGFSYNEQFF. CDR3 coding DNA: TGTGCCAGCAGAACCGAGCGGGATTCGGGGTTTTCCTACAATGAGCAGTTCTTC.

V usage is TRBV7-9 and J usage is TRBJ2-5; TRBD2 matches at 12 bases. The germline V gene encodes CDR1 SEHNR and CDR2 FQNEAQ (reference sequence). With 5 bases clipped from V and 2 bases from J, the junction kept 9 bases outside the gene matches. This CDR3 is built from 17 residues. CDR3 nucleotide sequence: TGTGCCAGCAGCCCGATGCGGGGACTAGCGGGTCAAGAGACCCAGTACTTC. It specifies CASSPMRGLAGQETQYF. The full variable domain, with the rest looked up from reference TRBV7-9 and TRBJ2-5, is DTGVSQNPRHKITKRGQNVTFRCDPISEHNRLYWYRQTLGQGPEFLTYFQNEAQLEKSRLLSDRFSAERPKGSFSTLEIQRTEQGDSAMYLCASSPMRGLAGQETQYFGPGTRLLVL.

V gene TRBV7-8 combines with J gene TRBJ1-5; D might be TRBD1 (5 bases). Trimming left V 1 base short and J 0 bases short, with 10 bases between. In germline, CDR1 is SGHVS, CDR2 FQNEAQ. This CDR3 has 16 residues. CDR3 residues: CASSLVGGYSNQPQHF. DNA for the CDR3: TGTGCCAGCAGCTTAGTCGGGGGATATAGCAATCAGCCCCAGCATTTT.

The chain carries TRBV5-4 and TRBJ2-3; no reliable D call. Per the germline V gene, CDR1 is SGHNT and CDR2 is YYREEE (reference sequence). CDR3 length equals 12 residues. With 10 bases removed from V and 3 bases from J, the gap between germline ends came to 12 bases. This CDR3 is CAGRTVTDTQYF. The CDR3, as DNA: TGTGCCGGCCGTACGGTTACAGATACGCAGTATTTT.

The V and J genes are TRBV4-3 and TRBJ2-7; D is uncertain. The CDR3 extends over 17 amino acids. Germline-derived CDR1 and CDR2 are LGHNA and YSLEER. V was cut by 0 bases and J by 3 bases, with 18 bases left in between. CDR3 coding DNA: TGCGCCAGCAGCCAAGATTTGATGGGTTTGAATGACTACGAGCAGTACTTC. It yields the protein CASSQDLMGLNDYEQYF.

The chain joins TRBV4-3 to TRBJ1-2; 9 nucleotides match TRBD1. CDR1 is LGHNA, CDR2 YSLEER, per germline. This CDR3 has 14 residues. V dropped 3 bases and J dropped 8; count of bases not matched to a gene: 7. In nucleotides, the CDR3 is TGCGCCAGCAGCCACCTGACAGGGGGAAGAGGCTACACCTTC. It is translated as CASSHLTGGRGYTF.

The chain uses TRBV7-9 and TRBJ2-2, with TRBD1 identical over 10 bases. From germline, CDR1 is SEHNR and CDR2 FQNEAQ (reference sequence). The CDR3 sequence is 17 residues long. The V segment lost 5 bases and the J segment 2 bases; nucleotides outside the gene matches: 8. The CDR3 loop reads CASSHPRDRGNTGELFF. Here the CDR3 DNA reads TGTGCCAGCAGCCACCCCCGGGACAGGGGTAACACCGGGGAGCTGTTTTTT.

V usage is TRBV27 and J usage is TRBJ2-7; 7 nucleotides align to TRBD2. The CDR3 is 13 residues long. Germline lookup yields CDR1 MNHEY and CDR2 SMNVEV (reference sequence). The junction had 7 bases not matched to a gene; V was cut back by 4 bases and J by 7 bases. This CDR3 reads CASSSSWGGEQYF. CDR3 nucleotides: TGTGCCAGCAGTTCCTCATGGGGGGGGGAGCAGTACTTC.

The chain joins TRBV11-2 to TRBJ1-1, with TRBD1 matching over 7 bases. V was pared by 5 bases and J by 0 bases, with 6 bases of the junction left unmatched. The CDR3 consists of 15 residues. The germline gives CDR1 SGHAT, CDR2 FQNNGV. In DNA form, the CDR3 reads TGTGCCAGCAGCCCTCGGGACAGCTTGAACACTGAAGCTTTCTTT. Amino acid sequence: CASSPRDSLNTEAFF.

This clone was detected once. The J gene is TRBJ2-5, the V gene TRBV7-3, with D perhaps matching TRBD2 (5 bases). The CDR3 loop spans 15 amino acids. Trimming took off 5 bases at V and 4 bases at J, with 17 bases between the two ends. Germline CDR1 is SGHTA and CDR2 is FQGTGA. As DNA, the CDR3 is TGTGCCAGCAGCCCCCAATATGGGAGTCGAGAGACCCAGTACTTC. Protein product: CASSPQYGSRETQYF.

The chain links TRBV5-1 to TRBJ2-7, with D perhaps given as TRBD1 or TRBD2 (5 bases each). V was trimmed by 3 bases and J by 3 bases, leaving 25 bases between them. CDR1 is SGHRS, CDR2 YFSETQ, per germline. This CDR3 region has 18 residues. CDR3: CASSSEGTFWQGRYEQYF. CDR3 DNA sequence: TGCGCCAGCAGCTCCGAAGGTACATTTTGGCAGGGACGCTACGAGCAGTACTTC.

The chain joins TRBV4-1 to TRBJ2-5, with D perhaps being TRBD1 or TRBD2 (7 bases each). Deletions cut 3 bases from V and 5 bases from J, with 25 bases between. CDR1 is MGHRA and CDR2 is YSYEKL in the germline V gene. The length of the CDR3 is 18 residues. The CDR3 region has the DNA TGCGCCAGCAGCCAGACTGAAGACAGGGAGGGTTTGGGGGAGACCCAGTACTTC. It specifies CASSQTEDREGLGETQYF.

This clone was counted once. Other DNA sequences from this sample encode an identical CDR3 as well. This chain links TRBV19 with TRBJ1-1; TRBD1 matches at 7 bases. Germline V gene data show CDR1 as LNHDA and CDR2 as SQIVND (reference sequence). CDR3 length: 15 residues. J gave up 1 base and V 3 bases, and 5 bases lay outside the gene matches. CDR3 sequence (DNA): TGTGCCAGTAGTATCTCGCCAGGGGGGAACACTGAAGCTTTCTTT. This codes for CASSISPGGNTEAFF. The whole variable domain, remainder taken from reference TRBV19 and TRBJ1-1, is DGGITQSPKYLFRKEGQNVTLSCEQNLNHDAMYWYRQDPGQGLRLIYYSQIVNDFQKGDIAEGYSVSREKKESFPLTVTSAQKNPTAFYLCASSISPGGNTEAFFGQGTRLTVV.

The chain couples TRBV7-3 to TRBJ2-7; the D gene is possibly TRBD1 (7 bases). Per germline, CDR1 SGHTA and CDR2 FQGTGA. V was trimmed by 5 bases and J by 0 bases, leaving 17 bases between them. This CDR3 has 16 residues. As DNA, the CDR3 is TGTGCCAGCAGCGCCGACAGGGACTCTAGCTCCTACGAGCAGTACTTC. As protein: CASSADRDSSSYEQYF.

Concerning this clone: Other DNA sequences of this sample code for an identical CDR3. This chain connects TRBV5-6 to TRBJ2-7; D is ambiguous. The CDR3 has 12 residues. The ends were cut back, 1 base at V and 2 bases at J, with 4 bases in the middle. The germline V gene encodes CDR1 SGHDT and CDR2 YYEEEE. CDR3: CASSLRTYEQYF. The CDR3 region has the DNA TGTGCCAGCAGCTTGCGGACCTACGAGCAGTACTTC.

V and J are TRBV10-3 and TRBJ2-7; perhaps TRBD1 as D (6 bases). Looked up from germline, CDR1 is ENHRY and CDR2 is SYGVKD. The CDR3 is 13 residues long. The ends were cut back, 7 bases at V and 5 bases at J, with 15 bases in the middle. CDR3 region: CAITPTGTHEQYF. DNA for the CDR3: TGTGCCATCACCCCGACAGGCACCCACGAGCAGTACTTC.

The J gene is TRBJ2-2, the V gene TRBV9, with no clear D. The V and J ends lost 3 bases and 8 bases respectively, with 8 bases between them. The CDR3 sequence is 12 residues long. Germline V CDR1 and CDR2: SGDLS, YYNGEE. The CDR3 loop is CASSAYKGELFF. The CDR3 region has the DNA TGTGCCAGCAGCGCGTACAAGGGGGAGCTGTTTTTT.

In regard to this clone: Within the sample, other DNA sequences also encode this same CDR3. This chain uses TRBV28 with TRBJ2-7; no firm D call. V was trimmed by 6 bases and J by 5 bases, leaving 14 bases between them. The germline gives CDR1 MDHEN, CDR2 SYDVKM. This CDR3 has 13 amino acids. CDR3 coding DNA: TGTGCCAGCAGCTCATCCGGGCCCCACGAGCAGTACTTC. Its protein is CASSSSGPHEQYF.